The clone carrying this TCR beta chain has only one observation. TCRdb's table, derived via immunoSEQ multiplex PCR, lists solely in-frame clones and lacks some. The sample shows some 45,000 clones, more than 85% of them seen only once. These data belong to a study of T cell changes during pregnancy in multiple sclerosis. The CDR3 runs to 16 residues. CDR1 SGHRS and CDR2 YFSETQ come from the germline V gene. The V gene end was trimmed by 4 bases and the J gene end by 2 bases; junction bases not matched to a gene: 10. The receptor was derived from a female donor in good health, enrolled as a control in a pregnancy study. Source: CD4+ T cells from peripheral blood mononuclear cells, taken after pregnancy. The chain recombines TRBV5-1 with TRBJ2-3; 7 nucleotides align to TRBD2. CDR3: CASSDPSGGPTDTQYF. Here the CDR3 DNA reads TGCGCCAGCAGCGACCCCTCGGGAGGCCCCACAGATACGCAGTATTTT.